This TCR beta chain was identified during a study of blood T cell repertoires in COVID-19. Trimming cost V 3 bases and J 0 bases, with 14 bases left between them. This CDR3 has 16 residues. Looked up from germline, CDR1 is MNHEY and CDR2 is SVGAGI. Clones were read by immunoSEQ multiplex PCR, and TCRdb kept only the in-frame ones, dropping some. Of fewer than 200,000 clones in the sample, 79% are singletons; the top ten hold over 15%. The source is an older woman in a cohort exposed to, infected with or recovered from COVID-19 (not recorded which). V and J are TRBV6-5 and TRBJ1-2; a possible D gene is TRBD1 (5 bases). Source material: PBMCs or T cells enriched from blood (not recorded which). The CDR3 is CASSYNPTTANYGYTF. In nucleotides, the CDR3 is TGTGCCAGCAGTTATAACCCCACGACAGCTAACTATGGCTACACCTTC.